This T cell receptor beta chain was retrieved from a study of CD8 T cells in ankylosing spondylitis. The CDR3 contains 14 residues. J was trimmed by 5 bases and V by 5 bases; bases with no gene match: 10. CDR1 and CDR2 from the germline V gene are SGDLS and YYNGEE. Study-level points and caveats: Typical of ankylosing spondylitis blood, it appeared, was a TCR beta motif of eight highly homologous variants. Matched synovial fluid from ankylosing spondylitis patients was reported to be enriched for disease-linked clones.

Quantitative 5'-RACE with molecular barcodes was used to make the TCR beta libraries. Each CDR3 protein gets one entry after TCRdb re-called the 5' RACE reads with MiXCR. Among 200,000 to 250,000 distinct CDR3 sequences, around 10% were seen once, and the ten largest hold 6% to 7.5%. Comments on this clonotype: Its antigen is currently unknown.

The rearrangement joins TRBV9 to TRBJ2-7; 7 positions match TRBD1. The specimen sequenced was blood, either unsorted or a sorted T cell fraction (not recorded which). This TCR came from a male donor with ankylosing spondylitis or in good health (not recorded which). The CDR3 protein is CASSKPGTDHEQYF. The CDR3 coding sequence is TGTGCCAGCAGTAAACCCGGGACAGACCACGAGCAGTACTTC.